A single sample gave rise to the 12 T cell receptor beta chains below, sequenced in a study of T cell repertoires in cytomegalovirus infection. These receptors lack a known antigen. MiXCR was run by TCRdb on the reads, yielding one entry per CDR3 protein. Among 8,000 or so distinct CDR3 sequences listed, roughly 50% were seen once. The material sequenced was PBMCs, sequenced either directly or after in vitro stimulation (not recorded which). All receptors derive from a human donor in good health (CMV status not recorded). Some clones in this sample may be carry-over from other donors' samples.

This clonotype was counted between two and nine times. V and J are TRBV27 and TRBJ2-2; tentatively, D is TRBD1 or TRBD2 (5 bases each). The CDR3 totals 13 residues. Trimming shortened V by 3 bases and J by 6 bases, and 8 bases separated the two germline ends. The germline V gene encodes CDR1 MNHEY and CDR2 SMNVEV (reference sequence). The CDR3 nucleotides are TGTGCCAGCAGTTTCAGGGAGCCCGGGGAGCTGTTTTTT. Its protein product is CASSFREPGELFF.

The rearrangement joins TRBV10-2 to TRBJ2-7, with 9 bases identical to TRBD1. CDR3 length: 16 residues. The germline V gene encodes CDR1 WSHSY and CDR2 SAAADI. V was pared by 0 bases and J by 2 bases, with 5 bases of the junction left unmatched. The chain's CDR3 is CASSESGGTGTYEQYF. CDR3 bases: TGCGCCAGCAGTGAGTCAGGGGGGACAGGGACCTACGAGCAGTACTTC.

For this clonotype: The junction and the germline gene differ at one end; a read error may be behind it. The chain employs TRBV7-9 and TRBJ2-7; tentative D call: TRBD2 (6 bases). CDR1 SEHNR and CDR2 FQNEAQ come from the germline V gene (reference sequence). CDR3 length equals 15 residues. The CDR3: CDSSSFSGLGYEHYF. CDR3 nucleotides: TGTGACAGCAGCTCCTTTTCGGGACTGGGCTACGAGCATTACTTC. The full variable domain, in which reference TRBV7-9 and TRBJ2-7 provide the parts outside the CDR3, is DTGVSQNPRHKITKRGQNVTFRCDPISEHNRLYWYRQTLGQGPEFLTYFQNEAQLEKSRLLSDRFSAERPKGSFSTLEIQRTEQGDSAMYLCDSSSFSGLGYEHYFGPGTRLTVT.

The rearrangement links TRBV10-3 to TRBJ2-5; D gene uncertain. CDR3 size: 14 residues. Germline CDR1 is ENHRY and CDR2 is SYGVKD. Trimming cost V 2 bases and J 5 bases, with 12 bases left between them. DNA of the CDR3: TGTGCCATCAGTGAGGGACGGAGTTGGGAGACCCAGTACTTC. It translates to CAISEGRSWETQYF.

About this clonotype: The CDR3 end shows no conserved phenylalanine or tryptophan, and so a read error is likely. The DNA is omitted, as the CDR3 cannot be located on it reliably, and the CDR3 follows TCRdb's listing. The chain joins TRBV12-3 or TRBV12-4 to TRBJ1-1; TRBD1 is the table's D call, not checked against the DNA. The CDR3 extends over 16 residues, inclusive of both ends. The CDR3 here is CASSLRVSKHGTEDFL.

The chain recombines TRBV2 with TRBJ1-2, with D perhaps TRBD1 (6 bases). Trimming stripped 7 bases from V and 8 bases from J, with 23 bases between. The length of the CDR3 is 15 residues. Germline values: CDR1 SNHLY, CDR2 FYNNEI. The CDR3 sequence is CASKDSRSPWVGYTF. The CDR3, as DNA: TGTGCCAGCAAGGACAGCCGCTCACCCTGGGTAGGCTACACCTTC.

The chain combines TRBV30 with TRBJ2-5, with D possibly TRBD2 on 5 matching bases. CDR3 length equals 13 residues. The V and J ends lost 2 bases and 5 bases respectively, with 12 bases between them. Looked up from germline, CDR1 is GTSNPN and CDR2 is SVGIG (reference sequence). CDR3 residues: CAWSIQSSETQYF. Written as DNA, the CDR3 is TGTGCCTGGAGTATCCAGTCTAGCGAGACCCAGTACTTC.

This clonotype was seen only a few times. V and J are TRBV7-9 and TRBJ1-2; 8 bases agree with TRBD1. Germline loops: CDR1 SEHNR, CDR2 FQNEAQ (reference sequence). J was trimmed by 5 bases and V by 7 bases; bases with no gene match: 6. There are 13 residues in the CDR3. The CDR3 nucleotides read TGTGCCAGCACAGGGGGCCTAGAATATGGCTACACCTTC. It codes for CASTGGLEYGYTF.

On this clonotype itself: A junction boundary mismatches the germline segment, possibly from a read error. The chain employs TRBV27 and TRBJ1-5; D might be TRBD1 (5 bases). This CDR3 is built from 13 residues. CDR1 is MNHEY and CDR2 is SMNVEV in the germline V gene (reference sequence). The CDR3 region is CSRSAGSGQPKHF. The CDR3 region has the DNA TGTTCCAGAAGTGCAGGGTCTGGGCAGCCCAAGCATTTT.

Remarks on this clonotype: The conserved closing phenylalanine or tryptophan is absent in this CDR3, likely reflecting a read error. The V and J genes are TRBV12-5 and TRBJ2-1; D is perhaps TRBD1 (5 bases). Germline loops: CDR1 LGHNT, CDR2 FRNRAP. The CDR3 extends over 19 amino acids. V was pared by 5 bases and J by 2 bases, with 25 bases between. The CDR3 loop reads CASGVVSVIGAVPYNEQFY. In DNA, the CDR3 is TGTGCTAGTGGTGTTGTATCGGTAATAGGGGCCGTCCCCTACAATGAGCAGTTCTAC.

The V call is TRBV7-8, the J call TRBJ2-4; D is perhaps TRBD1 (6 bases). The germline V gene encodes CDR1 SGHVS and CDR2 FQNEAQ. V lost 4 bases to trimming and J lost 7 bases, with 17 bases between them. The CDR3 is 15 residues long. The CDR3 spells CASSSLSSQGNIQYF. In DNA, the CDR3 is TGTGCCAGCAGCTCCCTCTCGAGCCAGGGGAACATTCAGTACTTC.

This clonotype has a handful of counts. The J gene is TRBJ2-7, the V gene TRBV28; TRBD2 aligns across 12 bases. Germline CDR1 is MDHEN and CDR2 is SYDVKM. CDR3 length: 14 residues. The J segment lost 5 bases and the V segment lost 6 bases, leaving 5 bases of the junction unmatched. As DNA, the CDR3 is TGTGCCAGCAGACGACTAGCGGGAGACAACGAGCAGTACTTC. Protein: CASRRLAGDNEQYF.